The 27 T cell receptor beta chains below were found in one sample sequenced in a study of blood T cell repertoires in COVID-19. The table came from immunoSEQ multiplex PCR; TCRdb's copy has only in-frame clones and leaves some out. The sample has 25,000 to 35,000 clones; 65% to 90% are singletons. The sequenced material came from peripheral blood. Receptors originate from a man aged 60-69 years with active COVID-19.

The V and J genes are TRBV28 and TRBJ2-7; 7 bases line up with TRBD1. The CDR3 consists of 14 residues. V shed 6 bases and J 2 bases; nucleotides not matched to a gene: 7. The germline V gene has CDR1 MDHEN and CDR2 SYDVKM. The CDR3 spells CASRQGQGAYEQYF. Written as DNA, the CDR3 is TGTGCCAGCAGACAGGGGCAGGGGGCCTACGAGCAGTACTTC.

The rearrangement uses TRBV6-5 and TRBJ2-1; possibly TRBD2 for D (5 bases). V was trimmed by 6 bases and J by 4 bases, leaving 13 bases between them. Germline V CDR1 and CDR2: MNHEY, SVGAGI. The CDR3 length is 14 residues. CDR3 protein: CASRLSGGYNEQFF. CDR3 nucleotide sequence: TGTGCCAGCAGGTTGAGCGGTGGGTACAATGAGCAGTTCTTC.

Details on this clone: Compared with germline, one end of the junction differs, possibly owing to a read error. The genes are TRBV7-3 and TRBJ2-1; 15 bases line up with TRBD2. Germline V gene sequence: CDR1 SGHTA, CDR2 FQGTGA. This CDR3 region has 17 residues. The CDR3 here is CTSSPGTSGRNGNEQFF. CDR3 in DNA: TGTACCAGCAGCCCCGGGACTAGCGGGAGGAATGGCAATGAGCAGTTCTTC.

The chain employs TRBV10-1 and TRBJ2-3; no definite D call. Germline V lookup: CDR1 WNHNN, CDR2 SYGVQD (reference sequence). Trimming removed 0 bases at V and 7 bases at J, with 14 bases between. This CDR3 region has 15 residues. CDR3 sequence: CASSESSRPVNTQYF. The CDR3 DNA is TGCGCCAGCAGTGAGTCGAGCAGGCCCGTGAATACGCAGTATTTT.

The chain links TRBV15 to TRBJ2-3; 8 bases are a match to TRBD1. Germline loops: CDR1 LNHNV, CDR2 YYDKDF (reference sequence). V trimming: 0 bases; J trimming: 4 bases; junction bases outside the gene matches: 6. This CDR3 comprises 16 residues. CDR3 protein: CATSRDPGGGADTQYF. In nucleotides, the CDR3 is TGTGCCACCAGCAGAGATCCAGGGGGCGGCGCAGATACGCAGTATTTT.

The V and J genes are TRBV25-1 and TRBJ1-1; D may be TRBD1 (5 bases). Trimming took 7 bases from V and 5 from J, leaving 8 bases between them. This CDR3 comprises 11 residues. Per germline, CDR1 MGHDK and CDR2 SYGVNS. CDR3 DNA: TGTGCCAGCACCCGGGGGACTGAAGCTTTCTTT. This codes for CASTRGTEAFF. The full variable domain, its missing parts supplied by reference TRBV25-1 and TRBJ1-1, is EADIYQTPRYLVIGTGKKITLECSQTMGHDKMYWYQQDPGMELHLIHYSYGVNSTEKGDLSSESTVSRIRTEHFPLTLESARPSHTSQYLCASTRGTEAFFGQGTRLTVV.

CDR3 nucleotides: TGTGCCAGCAGTGAACAGTTAGATACGCAGTATTTT. Residues: CASSEQLDTQYF. The rearrangement uses TRBV6-1 and TRBJ2-3; the D is unclear. This CDR3 has 12 residues. Per the germline V gene, CDR1 is MNHNS and CDR2 is SASEGT. V lost 2 bases to trimming and J lost 5 bases, with 5 bases between them.

This clone was counted once. The gene calls are TRBV11-3 and TRBJ1-1; D unclear. Trimming took 2 bases from V and 4 from J, leaving 8 bases between them. The CDR3 runs to 13 residues. Germline CDR1 and CDR2: SGHNT and YENEEA. This CDR3 reads CASSLTIVTEAFF. The CDR3, as DNA: TGTGCCAGCAGCTTAACAATCGTCACTGAAGCTTTCTTT.

The chain has TRBV5-1 and TRBJ2-2; D is perhaps TRBD1 (5 bases). The CDR3 is made up of 15 amino acids. From germline, CDR1 is SGHRS and CDR2 YFSETQ. V was trimmed by 6 bases and J by 1 base, leaving 13 bases between them. The CDR3 sequence: CASTTRTGNTGELFF. In DNA form, the CDR3 reads TGCGCCAGCACGACCCGAACAGGGAACACCGGGGAGCTGTTTTTT. The full variable domain, in which reference TRBV5-1 and TRBJ2-2 provide the parts outside the CDR3, is KAGVTQTPRYLIKTRGQQVTLSCSPISGHRSVSWYQQTPGQGLQFLFEYFSETQRNKGNFPGRFSGRQFSNSRSEMNVSTLELGDSALYLCASTTRTGNTGELFFGEGSRLTVL.

The chain employs TRBV7-2 and TRBJ2-3; the D gene is possibly TRBD2 (5 bases). Deletions cut 1 base from V and 0 bases from J, with 8 bases between. The germline gives CDR1 SGHTA, CDR2 FQGNSA. This CDR3 contains 15 residues. The CDR3 spells CASSLEGVSTDTQYF. CDR3 in DNA: TGTGCCAGCAGCTTAGAGGGAGTGAGCACAGATACGCAGTATTTT.

This chain uses TRBV25-1 with TRBJ1-1; a weak D match, TRBD1 (5 bases). Per the germline V gene, CDR1 is MGHDK and CDR2 is SYGVNS. Trimming cost V 5 bases and J 5 bases, with 15 bases left between them. The CDR3 spans 14 residues. The CDR3: CASSPQVLSTEAFF. For the CDR3, the DNA is TGTGCCAGCAGTCCACAGGTTTTATCGACTGAAGCTTTCTTT.

This sequence joins TRBV6-2 or TRBV6-3 and TRBJ1-3; 9 nucleotides line up with TRBD1. Germline-derived CDR1 and CDR2 are MNHEY and SVGEGT. Trimming took 2 bases from V and 2 from J; bases not matched to a gene: 7. This CDR3 region has 17 residues. In DNA, the CDR3 is TGTGCCAGCAGTTACAGAACCCGGGACAGGGCTGGAAACACCATATATTTT. Amino acid sequence: CASSYRTRDRAGNTIYF.

The gene calls are TRBV4-2 and TRBJ2-1; 12 bases are shared with TRBD2. The CDR3 covers 16 residues. With 7 bases clipped from V and 8 bases from J, the junction kept 12 bases outside the gene matches. CDR1 is LGHNA, CDR2 YNFKEQ, per germline. The CDR3 region has the DNA TGTGCCAGCAAAAGATCGCGGACTAGCGGGAACGATGAGCAGTTCTTC. Its protein is CASKRSRTSGNDEQFF.

The chain uses TRBV5-1 and TRBJ2-7; D is perhaps TRBD1 (6 bases). The CDR3 contains 15 residues. Trimming removed 6 bases from V and 0 bases from J, with 16 bases in between. CDR1 is SGHRS, CDR2 YFSETQ, per germline. The CDR3 sequence is CASKLNREPSYEQYF. CDR3 nucleotides: TGCGCCAGCAAACTTAACAGGGAACCCTCCTACGAGCAGTACTTC.

This chain uses TRBV5-4 with TRBJ1-2; no definite D call. The CDR3 contains 14 residues. Germline CDR1 is SGHNT and CDR2 is YYREEE (reference sequence). The V gene lost 4 bases and the J gene lost 0 bases, with 10 bases spanning the gap. The CDR3 loop is CASSPEISNYGYTF. CDR3 coding DNA: TGTGCCAGCAGCCCGGAGATCTCTAACTATGGCTACACCTTC.

The chain is built from TRBV3-1 (or the pseudogene TRBV3-2) and TRBJ2-5; 14 bases fit TRBD2. Germline-derived CDR1 and CDR2 are LGHDT and YNNKEL (reference sequence). This CDR3 has 20 amino acids. Losses at the gene ends were 4 bases for V and 4 bases for J; bases not matched to a gene: 17. As DNA, the CDR3 is TGTGCCAGCAGCCTTCATCCGCCCGGGACTAGCGGGAGCTCCGGAGAGACCCAGTACTTC. It is translated as CASSLHPPGTSGSSGETQYF.

The chain couples TRBV19 to TRBJ1-1; D ambiguous. The CDR3 consists of 15 residues. Germline V lookup: CDR1 LNHDA, CDR2 SQIVND (reference sequence). V lost 3 bases and J 2 bases, leaving 13 bases between the germline ends. In DNA, the CDR3 is TGTGCCAGTAGTATGAGGGATCAATCCAACACTGAAGCTTTCTTT. Protein: CASSMRDQSNTEAFF.

This clone was detected once. The V gene is TRBV25-1, the J gene TRBJ1-1; no clear D gene. The CDR3 consists of 15 residues. Trimming stripped 5 bases from V and 0 bases from J, with 13 bases between. CDR1 is MGHDK, CDR2 SYGVNS, per germline. In DNA form, the CDR3 reads TGTGCCAGCAGTCCCAGCGAGGGAATGAACACTGAAGCTTTCTTT. Protein sequence: CASSPSEGMNTEAFF. The full variable domain, in which reference TRBV25-1 and TRBJ1-1 provide the parts outside the CDR3, is EADIYQTPRYLVIGTGKKITLECSQTMGHDKMYWYQQDPGMELHLIHYSYGVNSTEKGDLSSESTVSRIRTEHFPLTLESARPSHTSQYLCASSPSEGMNTEAFFGQGTRLTVV.

The V and J genes are TRBV5-1 and TRBJ2-1; D gene uncertain. V lost 3 bases and J lost 7, with 8 bases in between. Germline values: CDR1 SGHRS, CDR2 YFSETQ. This CDR3 is 12 amino acids long. Here the CDR3 reads CASSSTLNEQFF. The CDR3, as DNA: TGCGCCAGCAGCTCCACTTTGAATGAGCAGTTCTTC. Full variable domain (outside the CDR3, taken from reference TRBV5-1 and TRBJ2-1): KAGVTQTPRYLIKTRGQQVTLSCSPISGHRSVSWYQQTPGQGLQFLFEYFSETQRNKGNFPGRFSGRQFSNSRSEMNVSTLELGDSALYLCASSSTLNEQFFGPGTRLTVL.

The chain uses TRBV29-1 and TRBJ1-2; 7 positions agree with TRBD1. V gave up 7 bases and J gave up 8 bases; unmatched junction bases: 13. Per the germline V gene, CDR1 is SQVTM and CDR2 is ANQGSEA. The CDR3 is 13 residues long. The CDR3 DNA is TGCAGCGCTCAACGTACAGGGGTCCAAGGCTACACCTTC. It specifies CSAQRTGVQGYTF.

This chain connects TRBV6-4 to TRBJ2-3; D remains ambiguous. The CDR3 runs to 16 residues. Germline V gives CDR1 MRHNA, CDR2 SNTAGT. Trimming removed 2 bases from V and 0 bases from J, with 12 bases in between. CDR3 nucleotides: TGTGCCAGCAGTGACAGTACTAACGGTAGCACAGATACGCAGTATTTT. Amino acid sequence: CASSDSTNGSTDTQYF.

The CDR3 DNA follows: TGTGCCAGCATGGGACTAGCGGGAGTTTATCGGCAAGAGACCCAGTACTTC. Residues: CASMGLAGVYRQETQYF. This chain connects TRBV2 to TRBJ2-5; 14 bases are a match to TRBD2. This CDR3 has 17 residues. Germline CDR1 SNHLY, CDR2 FYNNEI. The junction had 9 bases not matched to a gene; V was cut back by 7 bases and J by 2 bases.

On this clone: The junction departs from germline at one end; a sequencing error may be responsible. This sequence joins TRBV3-1 (or the pseudogene TRBV3-2) and TRBJ2-7; the match to TRBD2 covers 8 bases. Germline V gene data show CDR1 as LGHDT and CDR2 as YNNKEL (reference sequence). This CDR3 has 16 residues. The CDR3 spells CASSQGPGRASNEQYF. The CDR3 DNA reads TGTGCCAGCAGCCAAGGACCCGGGAGGGCCTCCAACGAGCAGTACTTC.

The chain uses TRBV11-3 and TRBJ2-1; TRBD2 matches at 7 bases. CDR1 SGHNT and CDR2 YENEEA come from the germline V gene. There are 13 residues in the CDR3. Trimming cost V 7 bases and J 7 bases; bases outside gene matches: 7. The CDR3 is CASTRTSSNEQFF. CDR3 nucleotide sequence: TGTGCCAGCACCCGGACTAGTTCTAATGAGCAGTTCTTC.

The CDR3: CASSYSQVYNEQFF. The DNA for the CDR3 is TGTGCCAGCAGTTACTCCCAGGTCTACAATGAGCAGTTCTTC. This chain uses TRBV6-6 with TRBJ2-1, with D unresolved. The CDR3 is made up of 14 amino acids. V lost 0 bases, J lost 3 bases, and 6 bases lay in between. Germline CDR1 reads MNHNY; CDR2 reads SVGAGI (reference sequence).

This chain links TRBV27 with TRBJ2-7; the D gene is possibly TRBD2 (6 bases). Germline CDR1 MNHEY, CDR2 SMNVEV (reference sequence). Trimming pared 3 bases from V and 2 bases from J, leaving 11 bases between. The CDR3 runs to 14 residues. The CDR3 here is CASSLGGFPYEQYF. CDR3 nucleotide sequence: TGTGCCAGCAGTTTGGGGGGATTCCCCTACGAGCAGTACTTC.

The CDR3 protein is CANQDRDGNEQYF. In DNA, the CDR3 is TGTGCCAACCAGGACAGGGATGGAAACGAGCAGTACTTC. The chain employs TRBV28 and TRBJ2-7; 8 nucleotides agree with TRBD1. This CDR3 has 13 amino acids. With 10 bases clipped from V and 5 bases from J, the junction kept 10 bases outside the gene matches. Germline CDR1 is MDHEN and CDR2 is SYDVKM.